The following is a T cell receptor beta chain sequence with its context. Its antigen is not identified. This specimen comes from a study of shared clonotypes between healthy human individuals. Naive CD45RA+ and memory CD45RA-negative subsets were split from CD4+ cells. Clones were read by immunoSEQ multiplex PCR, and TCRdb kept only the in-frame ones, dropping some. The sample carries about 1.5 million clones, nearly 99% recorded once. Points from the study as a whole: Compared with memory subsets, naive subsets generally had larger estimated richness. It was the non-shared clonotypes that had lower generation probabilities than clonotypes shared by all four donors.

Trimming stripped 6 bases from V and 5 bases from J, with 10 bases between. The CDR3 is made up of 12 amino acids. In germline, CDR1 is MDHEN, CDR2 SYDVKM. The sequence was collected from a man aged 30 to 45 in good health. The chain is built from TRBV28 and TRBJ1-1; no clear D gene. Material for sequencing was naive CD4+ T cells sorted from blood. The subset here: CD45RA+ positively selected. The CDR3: CASSRTGTEAFF. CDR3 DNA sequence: TGTGCCAGCAGCAGAACTGGGACTGAAGCTTTCTTT.